This T cell receptor (beta chain) was recovered during a study of blood T cell repertoires in COVID-19. Study-wide context: The samples span acute and convalescent COVID-19 from the United States, Italy and Spain.

This CDR3 has 19 residues. Trimming stripped 3 bases from V and 0 bases from J, with 21 bases between. Authors' data handling: Amplification from reference gene primers served as the basis for estimated nucleated cell counts. Assay: immunoSEQ multiplex PCR; the TCRdb copy retains only in-frame clones and omits some. D and trimming were read from the DNA, whereas the V and J calls and clone size are those reported in that table. The table includes tens of thousands of clones, 65% to 90% detected once. The receptor was isolated from a human donor in a cohort sampled during active COVID-19. The chain uses TRBV23-1 and TRBJ1-3; D is unresolved. TRBV23-1 is noted as an ORF with a role that remains uncertain. Sequencing was done on a sample of peripheral blood. CDR3 protein: CASSHINSSEHSSGNTIYF. The CDR3 coding sequence is TGCGCCAGCAGTCACATCAATTCCTCGGAGCATAGCTCTGGAAACACCATATATTTT.